Sequencing of this T cell receptor (beta chain) was carried out in a study of Tregs in tolerant kidney transplant recipients. Profiling relied on immunoSEQ multiplex PCR, and the TCRdb table lists in-frame clones only, not all of them. The repertoire includes about 110,000 clones, around 90% of them detected once, and roughly 0.35% sits in the top ten. In germline, CDR1 is SGHVS, CDR2 FQNEAQ. V dropped 2 bases and J dropped 2 bases, with 12 bases sitting between them. This CDR3 contains 15 residues. The rearrangement uses TRBV7-8 and TRBJ1-2; a possible D gene is TRBD1 (5 bases). The receptor was derived from a human donor who received a combined kidney and bone marrow transplant. Here the sequenced sample was CD4+ T cells from blood, taken before the transplant. In nucleotides, the CDR3 is TGTGCCAGCAGCTTATTGGCCAGGGCGAACTATGGCTACACCTTC. It is translated as CASSLLARANYGYTF.